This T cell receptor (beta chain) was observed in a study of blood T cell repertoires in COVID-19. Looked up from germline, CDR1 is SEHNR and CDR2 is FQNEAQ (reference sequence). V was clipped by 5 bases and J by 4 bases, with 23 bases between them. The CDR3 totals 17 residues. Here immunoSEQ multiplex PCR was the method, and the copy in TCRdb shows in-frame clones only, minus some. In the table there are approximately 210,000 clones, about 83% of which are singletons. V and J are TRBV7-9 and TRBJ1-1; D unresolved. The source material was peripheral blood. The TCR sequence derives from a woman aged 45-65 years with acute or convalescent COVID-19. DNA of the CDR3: TGTGCCAGCAGCCTAAGCGGCGGGCTTGAAGGTCCCACTGAAGCTTTCTTT. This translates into CASSLSGGLEGPTEAFF. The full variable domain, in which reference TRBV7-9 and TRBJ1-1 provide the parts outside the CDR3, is DTGVSQNPRHKITKRGQNVTFRCDPISEHNRLYWYRQTLGQGPEFLTYFQNEAQLEKSRLLSDRFSAERPKGSFSTLEIQRTEQGDSAMYLCASSLSGGLEGPTEAFFGQGTRLTVV.